This T cell receptor (beta chain) was identified in a study of blood T cell repertoires in COVID-19. The method was immunoSEQ multiplex PCR; TCRdb's version includes in-frame clones alone and lacks a portion of them. The sample lists 150,000 to 200,000 clones; approximately 87% were seen once. The germline CDR1 and CDR2 sequences are LGHNA and YNFKEQ. The CDR3 consists of 16 residues. The junction had 10 bases not matched to a gene; V was cut back by 4 bases and J by 7 bases. Sequenced: peripheral blood. The chain has TRBV4-2 and TRBJ1-6; 7 bases line up with TRBD1. The sequence was collected from a woman aged 55-69 years with COVID-19, enrolled during active disease. CDR3 in amino acids: CASSPHPGQRNSPLHF. CDR3 bases: TGTGCCAGCAGCCCACACCCGGGACAGAGGAATTCACCCCTCCACTTT.